This T cell receptor (beta chain) was profiled in a study of T cell responses to AZD1222 COVID-19 vaccine. The CDR3 is 16 amino acids. V was trimmed by 0 bases and J by 0 bases, leaving 9 bases between them. From germline, CDR1 is LNHNV and CDR2 YYDKDF (reference sequence). The method was immunoSEQ multiplex PCR; TCRdb's version includes in-frame clones alone and lacks a portion of them. The sample includes 140,000 to 150,000 clones, about nine tenths of them seen just once. This chain connects TRBV15 to TRBJ1-3, with D hard to call. The specimen was peripheral blood, collected on day 0 of AZD1222 vaccination. This clonotype originated in an adult in good health. The DNA for the CDR3 is TGTGCCACCAGCAGAGAGGGCAGCCGCTCTGGAAACACCATATATTTT. This codes for CATSREGSRSGNTIYF.